A few counts support the clone carrying this TCR beta chain. Its antigen is unknown. This sample was taken from a study of blood T cells in healthy people across ages. CDR1 and CDR2 from the germline V gene are DFQATT and SNEGSKA (reference sequence). The CDR3 runs to 14 residues. Deletions cut 2 bases from V and 6 bases from J, with 16 bases between. Findings and limits, study-wide: Donors of long life had a larger count of naive CD4+ cells and greater diversity than aged donors.

Alongside a J-beta primer mix, a sample-barcoded 5' primer served in a second PCR lasting roughly 7 to 12 cycles. TCRdb itself ran the 5' RACE reads through MiXCR, one entry per CDR3 protein. The repertoire holds approximately 730,000 distinct CDR3 sequences, with about 55% as singletons. Sequences were obtained from blood. The chain recombines TRBV20-1 with TRBJ1-2; D gene unclear. This TCR derives from a man older than 75 in good health. CDR3: CSARIGVLADGYTF. In nucleotides, the CDR3 is TGCAGTGCTAGAATCGGGGTTTTAGCCGATGGCTACACCTTC.